The rows below give T cell receptor beta chains drawn from one sample of a study of T cells in Graves' hyperthyroidism and ophthalmopathy. TCRdb re-derived calls from the multiplex PCR reads in MiXCR, one entry per CDR3 protein. The data contain over 700,000 distinct CDR3 sequences, about 35% of them singletons. The sequencing sample was made of blood. The receptors shown here come from a woman in her forties with Graves' hyperthyroidism. Each CDR3 is given without its conserved first and last residue.

v_call cdr3_aa
TRBV19 ASSNPVNGYGYT
TRBV10-3 AISENLGTGEAF
TRBV24-1 ATSDSPGQGNTEAF
TRBV12-3/TRBV12-4 ASSPTISGYGYT
TRBV9 ASSGHFFTEAF
TRBV5-1 ASGGGAGQEVRVGELF
TRBV20-1 SVSLRGNEKLF
TRBV7-9 ASSRTVYEQY
TRBV12-3/TRBV12-4 ASSLQFSYEQY
TRBV12-3/TRBV12-4 ATGQGALAGELF
TRBV6-5 AISYSGVAAYNSPLH
TRBV6-6 ASSYSGDPF
TRBV14 ASSQVEVLSSGNTIY
TRBV5-4 ASSLGFGDNGYT
TRBV20-1 SAHVTGGGYT
TRBV25-1 ASSESAGSNQPQH
TRBV7-9 ASSLGSADEQY
TRBV7-2 ASSSLAGASYEQY
TRBV9 ASSEWDRDVTEAF
TRBV5-1 ASSLEGSGTQY
TRBV7-9 ASSSRGLVGNEQY
TRBV14 ASSQGSPTHEQY
TRBV11-2 ASSLDRGEQF
TRBV29-1 SATVTGSYEQY
TRBV10-3 ASSEPTSGRYEQY
TRBV2 ASSVMETQY
TRBV9 ARQGAGYT
TRBV6-6 ASSLGLGSSGNTIY
TRBV6-5 ASSYGAAQPQH
TRBV20-1 SASEGPYEQY
TRBV25-1 ASSEYRQLTSYGYT
TRBV6-5 ASSFSGSGGGYT
TRBV29-1 SVGPNRGSYNEKLF
TRBV20-1 SAKGLVGQETQY
TRBV7-3 ASSPSDGRPRETQY
TRBV4-3 ASSQGMVGSSRQY
TRBV9 ASLGLAGGEQY
TRBV6-5 ASSYSMGAQAF
TRBV15 ATSRDQGQGQAF
TRBV6-5 ASSYRYSLAGVTAETQY
TRBV5-1 ASSSHVGSYEQY
TRBV7-9 ASSLVEYEQY
TRBV6-5 ASSSSAGNSYEQY
TRBV29-1 SVDGGSGTSYEQY
TRBV10-3 ASRQIPGARRQPQH
TRBV7-2 ASSLLSPPSGGFEQY
TRBV29-1 SEQGAGTGELF
TRBV5-6 ASSSAPGIAYEQY
TRBV6-1 ASSAYQEGNGYT
TRBV6-6 ASSYLQALNTEAF
TRBV25-1 ASSASTRGSTDTQY
TRBV29-1 SVVSQGNQPQH
TRBV7-4 ASSHPGRGAAEAF
TRBV25-1 ASSGGSSVQY